This entry features one TCR beta chain sequence. Its antigen remains unknown. This entry is derived from a study of PD-L1 blockade in urothelial cancer. Study overall: Prior chemotherapy regimens per patient numbered 0 to 3. When blood samples were assessed, the median T cell count was around 150,000.

Assay: immunoSEQ multiplex PCR; the TCRdb copy retains only in-frame clones and omits some. The sample shows approximately 56,000 clones, about 85% of them seen only once. The study, taken as a whole, reports: Lower pretreatment blood TCR clonality, under the median, predicted better survival, researchers reported.

Trimming cost V 3 bases and J 14 bases; bases outside gene matches: 12. CDR3 length: 13 residues. The germline gives CDR1 SGHDT, CDR2 YYEEEE. Time point meaning: pretreatment peripheral blood. Samples spanned pretreatment and treatment, with 1 to 8 time points per patient. V gene TRBV5-6 combines with J gene TRBJ2-3; 7 bases are shared with TRBD1. The sequences come from PBMCs, collected around atezolizumab (anti-PD-L1) treatment. The source is a man aged 70-80 years with urothelial cancer. Here the CDR3 DNA reads TGTGCCAGCAGCTCATACAGGGGCAGATACGCGTATTTT. It translates to CASSSYRGRYAYF. The complete variable domain, with remaining parts taken from reference TRBV5-6 and TRBJ2-3, reads DAGVTQSPTHLIKTRGQQVTLRCSPKSGHDTVSWYQQALGQGPQFIFQYYEEEERQRGNFPDRFSGHQFPNYSSELNVNALLLGDSALYLCASSSYRGRYAYFGPGTRLTVL.